This TCR beta chain was recovered during a study of chemoradiotherapy in HPV16-positive cancers. Whole-study context: Candidate HPV-specific clones and shared TCR motifs came from two HPV16-positive patients. General study points: HPV-responsive T-cell expansion during chemoradiotherapy was linked to improved recurrence-free survival in HPV16-positive patients. Non-HPV-specific T cells did not expand in tumors during treatment, whereas candidate HPV-specific clones and E7-related motifs did.

The data were produced by immunoSEQ multiplex PCR, yet TCRdb's version contains in-frame clones alone and is incomplete. Altogether several thousand clones are present, about 80% being singletons, with the ten largest covering 10%. This clone came up a few times. The antigen is unknown. Repertoires were sampled repeatedly during chemoradiotherapy. The sample was taken from a patient who underwent chemoradiotherapy. This TCR was sampled from a human donor with HPV-associated anogenital cancer.

Written as DNA, the CDR3 is TGTGCCATCAGTGAATTATCGGGGACTTCACCCCTCCACTTT. This encodes CAISELSGTSPLHF. The chain joins TRBV10-3 to TRBJ1-6; a possible D gene is TRBD1 (5 bases). With 3 bases removed from V and 9 bases from J, the gap between germline ends came to 12 bases. Germline V gene data show CDR1 as ENHRY and CDR2 as SYGVKD. The CDR3 extends over 14 amino acids.